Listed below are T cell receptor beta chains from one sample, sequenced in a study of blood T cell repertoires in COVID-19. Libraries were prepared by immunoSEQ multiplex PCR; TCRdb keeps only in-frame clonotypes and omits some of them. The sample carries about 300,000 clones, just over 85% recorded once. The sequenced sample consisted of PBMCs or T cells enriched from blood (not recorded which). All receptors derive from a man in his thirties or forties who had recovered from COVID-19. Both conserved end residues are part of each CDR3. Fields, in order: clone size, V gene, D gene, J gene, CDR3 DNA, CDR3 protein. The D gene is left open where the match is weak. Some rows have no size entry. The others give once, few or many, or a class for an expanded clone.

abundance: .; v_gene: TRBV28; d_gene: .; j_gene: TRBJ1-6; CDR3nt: TGTGCCACCTGGATTGGGAGGGCATCACCCCTCCACTTT; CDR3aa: CATWIGRASPLHF
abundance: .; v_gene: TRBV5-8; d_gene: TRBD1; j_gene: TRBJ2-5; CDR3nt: TGTGCCAGCAGCTTTATCATCGGGTTACAGGGGGTAACCCAGTACTTC; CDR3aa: CASSFIIGLQGVTQYF
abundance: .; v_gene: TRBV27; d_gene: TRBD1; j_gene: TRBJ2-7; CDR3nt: TGTGCCAGCAGTTTAGGAGGGGGACAGGGATACGAGCAGTACTTC; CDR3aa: CASSLGGGQGYEQYF
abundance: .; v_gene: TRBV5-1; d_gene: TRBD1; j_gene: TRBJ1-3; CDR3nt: TGCGCCAGCAGCTCCCACCCGACAGGGGACGGAAACACCATATATTTT; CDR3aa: CASSSHPTGDGNTIYF
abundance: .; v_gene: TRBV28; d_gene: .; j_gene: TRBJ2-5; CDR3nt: TGTGCCAGCAGTTTCTCGGCGGAGGTGGAGACCCAGTACTTC; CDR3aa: CASSFSAEVETQYF
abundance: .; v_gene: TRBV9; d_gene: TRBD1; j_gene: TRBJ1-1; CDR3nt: TGTGCCAGCAGCGTAGCTACTCCAGGGGGGACTGAAGCTTTCTTT; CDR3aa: CASSVATPGGTEAFF
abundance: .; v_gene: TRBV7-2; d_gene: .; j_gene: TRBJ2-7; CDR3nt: TGTGCCAGCCTCCGGGACTCGGCCTCCTACGAGCAGTACTTC; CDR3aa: CASLRDSASYEQYF
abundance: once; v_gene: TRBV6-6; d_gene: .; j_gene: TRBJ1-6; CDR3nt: TGTGCCAGCAGTTACTCGAACCCCGGTGTGGTTTCACCCCTCCACTTT; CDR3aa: CASSYSNPGVVSPLHF
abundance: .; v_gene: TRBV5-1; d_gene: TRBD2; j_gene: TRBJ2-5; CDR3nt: TGCGCCAGCAGCCTGGGCATAGCGGGGGGGCCGGGAGAGACCCAGTACTTC; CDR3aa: CASSLGIAGGPGETQYF
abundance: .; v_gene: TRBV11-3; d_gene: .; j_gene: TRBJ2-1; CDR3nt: TGTGCCAGCAGCTCTATGGAGGATGAGCAGTTCTTC; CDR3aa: CASSSMEDEQFF
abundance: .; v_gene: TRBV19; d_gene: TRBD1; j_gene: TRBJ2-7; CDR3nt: TGTGCCAGTAGTATAGAGGGACAGGGTACTCCCTACGAGCAGTACTTC; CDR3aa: CASSIEGQGTPYEQYF
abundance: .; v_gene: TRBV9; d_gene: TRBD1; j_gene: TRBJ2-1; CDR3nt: TGTGCCAGCAGCCCCCGGGACAGGGCACTGGATGAGCAGTTCTTC; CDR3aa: CASSPRDRALDEQFF
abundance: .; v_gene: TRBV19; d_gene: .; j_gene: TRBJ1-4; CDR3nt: TGTGCCAGCTCCCGCGAGGAAGAACTGTTTTTT; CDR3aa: CASSREEELFF
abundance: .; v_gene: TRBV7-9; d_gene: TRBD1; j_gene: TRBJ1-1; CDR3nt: TGTGCCAGCAGCTCGGGACAGGTTCCCCTGAACACTGAAGCTTTCTTT; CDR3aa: CASSSGQVPLNTEAFF
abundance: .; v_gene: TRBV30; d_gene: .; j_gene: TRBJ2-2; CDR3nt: TGTGCCTGGAGCCCCAGGGGCGGGGAGCTGTTTTTT; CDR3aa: CAWSPRGGELFF
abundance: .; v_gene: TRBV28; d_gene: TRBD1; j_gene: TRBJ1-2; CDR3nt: TGTGCCAGCAGTACAGGGGTAAAGGGCTACACCTTC; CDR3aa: CASSTGVKGYTF
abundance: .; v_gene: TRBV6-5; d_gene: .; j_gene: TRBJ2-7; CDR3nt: TGTGCCAGCAGTTACAGAGGCGAGCAGTACTTC; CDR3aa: CASSYRGEQYF
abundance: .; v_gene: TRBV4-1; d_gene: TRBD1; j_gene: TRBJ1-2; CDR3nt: TGCGCCAGCAGACTACTTGGACAGGGGGGCGGCTACACCTTC; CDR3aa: CASRLLGQGGGYTF
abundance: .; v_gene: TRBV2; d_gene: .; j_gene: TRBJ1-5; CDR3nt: TGTGCCAGCAGTCCCCTGTATGGGGCGGGCAATCAGCCCCAGCATTTT; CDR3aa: CASSPLYGAGNQPQHF
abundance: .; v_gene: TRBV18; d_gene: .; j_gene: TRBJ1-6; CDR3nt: TGTGCCAGCTCCCCTGACAGTGTCTATAATTCACCCCTCCACTTT; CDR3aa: CASSPDSVYNSPLHF
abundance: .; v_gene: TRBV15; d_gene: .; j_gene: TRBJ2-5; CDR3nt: TGTGCCACCGGGGGGGCGAGCCCTTTCGAGACCCAGTACTTC; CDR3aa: CATGGASPFETQYF
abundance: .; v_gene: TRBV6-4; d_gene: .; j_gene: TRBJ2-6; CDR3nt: TGTGCCAGCAGTGACGAGGGCCCGGGGTCTGGGGCCAACGTCCTGACTTTC; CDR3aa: CASSDEGPGSGANVLTF
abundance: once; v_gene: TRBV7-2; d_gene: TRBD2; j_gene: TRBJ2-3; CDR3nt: TGTGCCAGCAGCTTTAGCGGGGCCACAGATACGCAGTATTTT; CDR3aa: CASSFSGATDTQYF
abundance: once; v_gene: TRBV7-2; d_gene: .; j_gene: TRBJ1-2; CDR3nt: TGTGCCAGCAGCTTAGACCCGGCTAACTATGGCTACACCTTC; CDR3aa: CASSLDPANYGYTF
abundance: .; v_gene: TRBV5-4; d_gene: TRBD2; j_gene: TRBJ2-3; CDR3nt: TGTGCCAGCAGCCGCGGCGAGCGGGGGGGCCGGACAGATACGCAGTATTTT; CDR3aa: CASSRGERGGRTDTQYF
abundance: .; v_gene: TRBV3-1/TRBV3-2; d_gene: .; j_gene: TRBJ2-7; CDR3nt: TGTGCCAGCAGCCAAGGGACAGACTTCTACGAGCAGTACTTC; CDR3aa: CASSQGTDFYEQYF
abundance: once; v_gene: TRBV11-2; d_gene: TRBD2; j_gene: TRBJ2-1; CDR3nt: TGTGCCAGCAGCAGGGGAGGACTAGACAATGAGCAGTTCTTC; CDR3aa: CASSRGGLDNEQFF
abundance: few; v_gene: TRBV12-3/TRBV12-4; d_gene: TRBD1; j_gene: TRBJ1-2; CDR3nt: TGTGCCAGCAGTTCCTGGACAGGTCTGGGCTACACCTTC; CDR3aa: CASSSWTGLGYTF
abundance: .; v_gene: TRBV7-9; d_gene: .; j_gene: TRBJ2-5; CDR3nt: TGTGCCAGCAGCTCCCGAAGTATGGGGGCCCTCCAAGAGACCCAGTACTTC; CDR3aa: CASSSRSMGALQETQYF
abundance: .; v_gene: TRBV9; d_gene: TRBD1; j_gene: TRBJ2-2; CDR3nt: TGTGCCAGCAGCCCAGACAGGGACACCGGGGAGCTGTTTTTT; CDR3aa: CASSPDRDTGELFF